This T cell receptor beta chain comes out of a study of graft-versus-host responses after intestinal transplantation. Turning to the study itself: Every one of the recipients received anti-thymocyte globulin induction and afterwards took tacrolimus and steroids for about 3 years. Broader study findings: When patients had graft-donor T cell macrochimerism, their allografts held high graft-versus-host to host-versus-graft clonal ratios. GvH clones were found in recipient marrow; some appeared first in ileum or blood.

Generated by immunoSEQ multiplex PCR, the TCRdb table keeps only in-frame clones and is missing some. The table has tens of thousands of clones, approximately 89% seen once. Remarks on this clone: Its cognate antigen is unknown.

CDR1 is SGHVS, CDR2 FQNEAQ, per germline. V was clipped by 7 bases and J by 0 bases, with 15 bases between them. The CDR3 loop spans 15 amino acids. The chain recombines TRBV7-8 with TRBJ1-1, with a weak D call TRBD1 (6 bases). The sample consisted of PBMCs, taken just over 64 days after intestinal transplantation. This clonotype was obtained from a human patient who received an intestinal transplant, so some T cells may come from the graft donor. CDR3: CASIRAEGVNTEAFF. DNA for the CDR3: TGTGCCAGCATCCGGGCGGAGGGGGTGAACACTGAAGCTTTCTTT.